The 5 T cell receptor beta chains given below trace back to one sample, sequenced in a study of T-cell reconstitution after alpha-beta-depleted transplantation in children. Unique molecular identifiers were incorporated into the prepared TCRbeta library. TCRdb reanalysed the PCR reads using MiXCR and keeps one entry per CDR3 protein. The sample yields around 80,000 distinct CDR3 sequences, roughly 20% seen once. Material: PBMCs, mostly from graft donor cells, obtained 360 days after TCRalphabeta/CD19-depleted stem cell transplant. The receptors were gathered from a male patient between 2 and 10 years old who had a stem cell transplant for acute lymphoblastic leukemia, so the T cells may come from the graft donor.

The sample holds a few counts of this clonotype. CDR3 in amino acids: CASSSRDRSDTQYF. The CDR3 nucleotides are TGTGCCAGCAGCAGCCGGGACAGAAGCGATACGCAGTATTTT. The chain recombines TRBV7-9 with TRBJ2-3, with TRBD1 matching over 7 bases. The germline V gene has CDR1 SEHNR and CDR2 FQNEAQ (reference sequence). V dropped 5 bases and J dropped 6; count of bases not matched to a gene: 8. The length of the CDR3 is 14 residues.

The table lists this clonotype with a count of one. The V and J genes are TRBV5-6 and TRBJ2-5, with D possibly being TRBD1 or TRBD2 (6 bases each). V shed 4 bases and J shed 1 base, with 20 bases lying between them. This CDR3 has 17 amino acids. In germline, CDR1 is SGHDT, CDR2 YYEEEE. CDR3 sequence (DNA): TGTGCCAGCAGCCCCGGGCCCCTATGGGGGGCCCAAGAGACCCAGTACTTC. Protein product: CASSPGPLWGAQETQYF.

About this clonotype itself: Germline and junction disagree at one end, which may indicate a read error. This chain joins TRBV4-2 and TRBJ1-1; D call uncertain. The CDR3 consists of 13 residues. Germline V gene sequence: CDR1 LGHNA, CDR2 YNFKEQ. The CDR3 spells CASSQFRNTEAFF. The CDR3 bases are TGTGCCAGCAGCCAATTCAGGAACACTGAAGCCTTCTTT.

The chain recombines TRBV4-1 with TRBJ2-3, with D unclear. CDR3 length: 15 amino acids. V shed 3 bases and J shed 2 bases, with 12 bases lying between them. Germline V gene data show CDR1 as MGHRA and CDR2 as YSYEKL. CDR3 protein: CASSQFDLITDTQYF. The CDR3 bases are TGCGCCAGCAGCCAGTTCGACCTCATCACAGATACGCAGTATTTT.

In this sample, this clonotype turned up many times. This rearrangement joins TRBV15 to TRBJ2-3; D gene uncertain. Trimming stripped 5 bases from V and 0 bases from J, with 12 bases between. Per germline, CDR1 LNHNV and CDR2 YYDKDF (reference sequence). CDR3 length: 15 amino acids. Here the CDR3 reads CATSPVGFSTDTQYF. CDR3 bases: TGTGCCACCAGCCCCGTGGGGTTTAGCACAGATACGCAGTATTTT.